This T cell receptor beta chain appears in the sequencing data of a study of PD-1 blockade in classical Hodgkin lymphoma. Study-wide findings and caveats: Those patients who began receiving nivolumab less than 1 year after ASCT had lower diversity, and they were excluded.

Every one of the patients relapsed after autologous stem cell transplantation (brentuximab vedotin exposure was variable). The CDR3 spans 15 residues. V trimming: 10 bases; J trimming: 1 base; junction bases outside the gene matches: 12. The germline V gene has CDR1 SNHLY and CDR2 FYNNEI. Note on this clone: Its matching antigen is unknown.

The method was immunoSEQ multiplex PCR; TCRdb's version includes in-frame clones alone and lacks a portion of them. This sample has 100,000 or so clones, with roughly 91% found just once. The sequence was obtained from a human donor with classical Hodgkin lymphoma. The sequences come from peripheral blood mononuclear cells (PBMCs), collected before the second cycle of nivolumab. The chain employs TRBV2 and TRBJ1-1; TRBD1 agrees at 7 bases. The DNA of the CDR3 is TGTGCCACATCCCTTGCGGGACAGCCGAACACTGAAGCTTTCTTT. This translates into CATSLAGQPNTEAFF. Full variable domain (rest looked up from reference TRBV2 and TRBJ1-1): EPEVTQTPSHQVTQMGQEVILRCVPISNHLYFYWYRQILGQKVEFLVSFYNNEISEKSEIFDDQFSVERPDGSNFTLKIRSTKLEDSAMYFCATSLAGQPNTEAFFGQGTRLTVV.